These 9 T cell receptor beta chains originate from one sample sequenced in a study of blood T cells in healthy people across ages. It was with a sample-barcoded 5' primer and a J-beta primer mix that a second PCR of about 6 to 11 cycles was run. TCRdb called the 5' RACE reads again in MiXCR, with one record for every CDR3 protein. This repertoire shows about 770,000 distinct CDR3 sequences, around two fifths found once; its top ten account for about 21%. Sequencing used blood. Source of these receptors: a man between 60 and 75 years old in good health.

Comment on this clonotype: An end of the junction does not agree with germline; a read error may underlie this. This chain links TRBV15 with TRBJ1-2; 7 nucleotides match TRBD1. The length of the CDR3 is 14 residues. The germline V gene has CDR1 LNHNV and CDR2 YYDKDF (reference sequence). CDR3 protein: CATSRGKGASGYTF. DNA of the CDR3: TGTGCCACCAGTAGAGGAAAGGGGGCTTCTGGCTACACCTTC.

This chain links TRBV7-2 with TRBJ1-3; no firm D call. The length of the CDR3 is 13 residues. The germline V gene has CDR1 SGHTA and CDR2 FQGNSA. The V end was cut by 5 bases, the J end by 0 bases, with 5 bases between. CDR3 coding DNA: TGTGCCAGCAGCGTAGACTCTGGAAACACCATATATTTT. Amino acid sequence: CASSVDSGNTIYF.

The chain is built from TRBV28 and TRBJ1-5; D unresolved. This CDR3 region has 15 residues. CDR1 is MDHEN, CDR2 SYDVKM, per germline. V shed 2 bases and J shed 2 bases, with 10 bases lying between them. CDR3 DNA sequence: TGTGCCAGCAGTTTAACCGGGATGGGCAATCAGCCCCAGCATTTT. Translation gives CASSLTGMGNQPQHF.

The chain has TRBV14 and TRBJ2-3, with D uncertain. The CDR3 sequence is 11 residues long. Germline V lookup: CDR1 SGHDN, CDR2 FVKESK. The V end lost 1 base, the J end lost 8 bases, and 4 bases lay between the germline ends. The DNA of the CDR3 is TGTGCCAGCAGCCAAGTCACTACGCAGTATTTT. It specifies CASSQVTTQYF. Using reference TRBV14 and TRBJ2-3 for the parts outside the CDR3, the full variable domain is EAGVTQFPSHSVIEKGQTVTLRCDPISGHDNLYWYRRVMGKEIKFLLHFVKESKQDESGMPNNRFLAERTGGTYSTLKVQPAELEDSGVYFCASSQVTTQYFGPGTRLTVL.

The V gene is TRBV7-9, the J gene TRBJ2-3; the D is unclear. The CDR3 loop spans 11 amino acids. V lost 5 bases and J lost 10, with 10 bases in between. Germline-derived CDR1 and CDR2 are SEHNR and FQNEAQ (reference sequence). The CDR3 coding sequence is TGTGCCAGCAGCCCATCCGGTTCGCAGTATTTT. Translating it yields CASSPSGSQYF.

As for this clonotype: Germline and junction disagree at one end, which may indicate a read error. V is TRBV28 and J is TRBJ1-1, with D hard to call. This CDR3 is 13 amino acids long. CDR1 and CDR2 (germline): MDHEN, SYDVKM. In DNA, the CDR3 is TGTGCCAGCAGTTTTAATGGGAACACTAAAGCTTTCTTT. This codes for CASSFNGNTKAFF.

A word on this clonotype: An end of the junction differs from the germline gene, which may be a read error. The chain couples TRBV7-9 to TRBJ2-7, with a tentative D call TRBD2 (5 bases). This CDR3 spans 15 amino acids. In germline, CDR1 is SEHNR, CDR2 FQNEAQ (reference sequence). The DNA for the CDR3 is TGTGCCAGCAGCTTCACCGGGGTTCCATCCTACGGGCAGTACTTC. Translating gives CASSFTGVPSYGQYF.

This clonotype was seen a few times. J is TRBJ2-7 and V is TRBV3-1; D gene ambiguous. The J call is doubtful: the DNA matches TRBJ2-5 better. Germline CDR1 and CDR2: LGHDT and YNNKEL (reference sequence). The CDR3 spans 14 residues. Here the CDR3 DNA reads TGTGCCAGCAGCCAAGTACGGCGCTGGGAGACCCAGTACTTC. It yields the protein CASSQVRRWETQYF.

The genes are TRBV11-2 and TRBJ2-1; 14 nucleotides match TRBD2. Per germline, CDR1 SGHAT and CDR2 FQNNGV. CDR3 length equals 18 residues. J was trimmed by 9 bases and V by 4 bases; bases with no gene match: 14. Written as DNA, the CDR3 is TGTGCCAGCAGCTCAGGGCGAAAGGGACTAGCGGGGGACCGTGAGCAGTTCTTC. Amino acid sequence: CASSSGRKGLAGDREQFF. The complete variable domain, with remaining parts taken from reference TRBV11-2 and TRBJ2-1, reads EAGVAQSPRYKIIEKRQSVAFWCNPISGHATLYWYQQILGQGPKLLIQFQNNGVVDDSQLPKDRFSAERLKGVDSTLKIQPAKLEDSAVYLCASSSGRKGLAGDREQFFGPGTRLTVL.